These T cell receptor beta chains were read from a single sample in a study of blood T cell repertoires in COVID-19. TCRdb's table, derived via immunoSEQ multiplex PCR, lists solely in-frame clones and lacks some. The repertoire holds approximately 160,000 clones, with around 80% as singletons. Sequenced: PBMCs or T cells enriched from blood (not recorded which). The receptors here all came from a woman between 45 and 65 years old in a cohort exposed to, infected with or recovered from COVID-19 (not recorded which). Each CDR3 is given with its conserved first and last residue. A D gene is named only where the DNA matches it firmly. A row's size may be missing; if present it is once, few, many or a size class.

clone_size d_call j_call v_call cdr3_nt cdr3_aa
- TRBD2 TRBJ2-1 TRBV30 TGTGCCTGGAGTGTACTCCCGGGACTAGCGGGGGGGCCGGGTTTTCACAATGAGCAGTTCTTC CAWSVLPGLAGGPGFHNEQFF
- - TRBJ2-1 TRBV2 TGTGCCAGCAGGATACAGGGTGGGTCCTACAATGAGCAGTTCTTC CASRIQGGSYNEQFF
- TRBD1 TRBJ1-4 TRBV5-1 TGCGCCAGCAGCTTGGGGACAGGTGGGCTCGAAAAACTGTTTTTT CASSLGTGGLEKLFF
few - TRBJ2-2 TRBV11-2 TGTGCCATCCAGGGATTCCGGGACACCGGGGAGCTGTTTTTT CAIQGFRDTGELFF
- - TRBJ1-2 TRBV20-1 TGCAGTGCTAGTAAGGTCTCGGGGGGCGCGGAAAACTATGGCTACACCTTC CSASKVSGGAENYGYTF
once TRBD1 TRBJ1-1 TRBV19 TGTGCCAGTAGTATTGTGACAGGGGGGGGTAACACTGAAGCTTTCTTT CASSIVTGGGNTEAFF
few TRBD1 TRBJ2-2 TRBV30 TGTGCCTGGAGTGTCCCCGGGACAGGGGACACCGGGGAGCTGTTTTTT CAWSVPGTGDTGELFF
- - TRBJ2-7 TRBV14 TGTGCCAGCAGCCCCCTGGGAGTAATCGAGCAGTACTTC CASSPLGVIEQYF
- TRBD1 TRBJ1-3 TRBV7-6 TGTGCCAGCAGACGGACAGGGCAGAACTCTGGAAACACCATATATTTT CASRRTGQNSGNTIYF
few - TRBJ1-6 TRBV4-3 TGCGCCAGCAGCCAAGAATCAAACAGCCTCTCCCTCCACTTT CASSQESNSLSLHF
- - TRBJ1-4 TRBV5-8 TGTGCCAGCAGCTCTGAGGGCGGAAAACTGTTTTTT CASSSEGGKLFF
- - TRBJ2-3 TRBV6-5 TGTGCCAGCAGTTACAGTCAGCGCAGTAGCACAGATACGCAGTATTTT CASSYSQRSSTDTQYF
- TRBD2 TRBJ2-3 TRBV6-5 TGTGCCAGCACCCATGGCGGGGGGGTAGGTGATACGCAGTATTTT CASTHGGGVGDTQYF
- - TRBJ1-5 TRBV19 TGTGCCAGTAGTATTGGGTCCCCGCGGAATCAGCCCCAGCATTTT CASSIGSPRNQPQHF
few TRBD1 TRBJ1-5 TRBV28 TGTGCCAGCAGTTTACGAAGACAGGGGGCTTGGCAGCCCCAGCATTTT CASSLRRQGAWQPQHF
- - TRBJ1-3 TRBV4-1 TGCGCCAGCAGCCAAGATAGTCCGTATTTGAACACCATATATTTT CASSQDSPYLNTIYF
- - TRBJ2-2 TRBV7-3 TGTGCCAGCAGCTCGGGTGGCGGGGAGCTGTTTTTT CASSSGGGELFF
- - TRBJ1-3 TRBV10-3 TGTGCCACCACAGGACAGCCGAGCTCTGGAAACACCATATATTTT CATTGQPSSGNTIYF
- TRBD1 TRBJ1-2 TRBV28 TGTGCCAGCAGTTTATCGGGACAGGCCCCCTTAGGGTATGGCTACACCTTC CASSLSGQAPLGYGYTF
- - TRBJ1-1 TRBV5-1 TGCGCCAGCAGCTTCGGGGAAGGCACTGAAGCTTTCTTT CASSFGEGTEAFF
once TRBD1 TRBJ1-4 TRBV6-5 TGTGCCAGCAGTTACTCACAGGGGGCCCTCCTGGAGAAACTGTTTTTT CASSYSQGALLEKLFF
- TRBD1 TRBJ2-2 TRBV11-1 TGTGCCAGCAGCGCTCGGGACAGCAGAAGCACCGGGGAGCTGTTTTTT CASSARDSRSTGELFF
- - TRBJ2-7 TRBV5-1 TGCGCCAGCAGCGGGACGGACAGAAGTTACGAGCAGTACTTC CASSGTDRSYEQYF
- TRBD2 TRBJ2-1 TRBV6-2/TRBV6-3 TGTGCCAGCAGTTACAGCTCCAGCGGGAGCGCTGACAATGAGCAGTTCTTC CASSYSSSGSADNEQFF
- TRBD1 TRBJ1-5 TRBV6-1 TGTGCCAGCAGTTTGTCAGGGGGCGATCAGCCCCAGCATTTT CASSLSGGDQPQHF
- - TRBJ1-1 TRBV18 TGTGCCAGCTCACCTAACGCGGGGGGTTCCACTGAAGCTTTCTTT CASSPNAGGSTEAFF
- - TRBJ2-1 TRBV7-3 TGTGCCAGCAGCCAAGCACTAGCAGGAGAGCAGTTCTTC CASSQALAGEQFF
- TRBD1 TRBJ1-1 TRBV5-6 TGTGCCAGCAGCTTGGTGACAGGGATGAACACTGAAGCTTTCTTT CASSLVTGMNTEAFF
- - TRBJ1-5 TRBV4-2 TGTGCCAGCAGCCAAGAGGTCGGACTTGTCGGGTCCCCCAATCAGCCCCAGCATTTT CASSQEVGLVGSPNQPQHF
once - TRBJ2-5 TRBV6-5 TGTGCCAGCAGTTACTCGGGGAGTGGAGAGACCCAGTACTTC CASSYSGSGETQYF
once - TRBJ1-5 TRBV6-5 TGTGCCAGCAGTTATTCCCGGTGGAGCAATCAGCCCCAGCATTTT CASSYSRWSNQPQHF
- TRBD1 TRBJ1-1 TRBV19 TGTGCCAGTAGTACAGGGGGCAGAGACACTGAAGCTTTCTTT CASSTGGRDTEAFF
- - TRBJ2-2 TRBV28 TGTGCCAGCAGTCCGACACGACAGGCCGCGAACACCGGGGAGCTGTTTTTT CASSPTRQAANTGELFF
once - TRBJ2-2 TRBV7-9 TGTGCCAGCAGCCCAGACTCGGTGGTCGGGGAGCTGTTTTTT CASSPDSVVGELFF
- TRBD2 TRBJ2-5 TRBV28 TGTGCCAGCGGGGGGACTAAAAAGACCCAGTACTTC CASGGTKKTQYF
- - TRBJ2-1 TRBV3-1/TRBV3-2 TGTGCCAGCAGCCAAGACGGCGGGGCATGGGAGCAGTTCTTC CASSQDGGAWEQFF
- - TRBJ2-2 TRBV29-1 TGCAGCGCCTTCCGGACAGACACCGGGGAGCTGTTTTTT CSAFRTDTGELFF
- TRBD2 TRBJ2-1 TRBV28 TGTGCCAGCAGTTTAGAAGGGACTAGCGGGTACAATGAGCAGTTCTTC CASSLEGTSGYNEQFF
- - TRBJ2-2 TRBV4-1 TGCGCCAGCCTGGGACACCCCAACACCGGGGAGCTGTTTTTT CASLGHPNTGELFF
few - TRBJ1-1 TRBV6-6 TGTGCCAGCAGTTGGGGGGGTCCGAACACTGAAGCTTTCTTT CASSWGGPNTEAFF
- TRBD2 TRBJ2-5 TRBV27 TGTGCCAGCAGTTTTGCGGGGGGTGGGGAGACCCAGTACTTC CASSFAGGGETQYF
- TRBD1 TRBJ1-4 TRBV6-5 TGTGCCAGCGACAGGGGGCATGAAAAACTGTTTTTT CASDRGHEKLFF
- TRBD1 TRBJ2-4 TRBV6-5 TGTGCCACGAGACAACAGGGGGACATTCAGTACTTC CATRQQGDIQYF
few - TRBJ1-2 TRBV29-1 TGCAGCGTTCGGATGACAGATGCCTCTGTTGGCTACACCTTC CSVRMTDASVGYTF
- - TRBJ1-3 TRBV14 TGTGCCAGCAGCCCTAGTCGGGGAAACACCATATATTTT CASSPSRGNTIYF
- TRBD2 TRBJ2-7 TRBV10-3 TGTGCCATTGCTAGCGGGGGAATCTCCTACGAGCAGTACTTC CAIASGGISYEQYF
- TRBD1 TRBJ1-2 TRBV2 TGTGCCAGCAGTGAATCCGGCAGGGGGAAAGGCTACACCTTC CASSESGRGKGYTF
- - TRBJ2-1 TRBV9 TGTGCCAGCACCCGAGGGAACTACCACAATGAGCAGTTCTTC CASTRGNYHNEQFF
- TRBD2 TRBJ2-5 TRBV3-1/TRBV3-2 TGTGCCAGCAGCCTGACTAGCGGGGGGAAAGAGACCCAGTACTTC CASSLTSGGKETQYF
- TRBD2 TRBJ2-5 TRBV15 TGTGCCACCAGCAGAGATTATACGGGAGGAGAGACCCAGTACTTC CATSRDYTGGETQYF